These 23 T cell receptor beta chains were sequenced from one sample in a study of radiotherapy plus CTLA-4 blockade in lung cancer. Method: immunoSEQ multiplex PCR; TCRdb's copy keeps in-frame clones and lacks some. Counted here are roughly 77,000 clones, approximately 73% occurring once; the ten biggest clones make up more than 7.5%. The sequenced sample was peripheral blood, obtained from a patient treated with radiotherapy plus ipilimumab. Receptors were obtained from a human donor with non-small cell lung cancer whose response to radiotherapy plus ipilimumab could not be evaluated.

The rearrangement links TRBV11-3 to TRBJ2-2; 9 nucleotides align to TRBD2. The trim removed 10 bases at V and 1 base at J, leaving 16 bases unmatched. Per germline, CDR1 SGHNT and CDR2 YENEEA. The CDR3 is 18 residues long. In nucleotides, the CDR3 is TGTGCCACCGAGAAGTCTATAGCGGGAGAAAAGAACACCGGGGAGCTGTTTTTT. It codes for CATEKSIAGEKNTGELFF.

V is TRBV28 and J is TRBJ1-2; perhaps TRBD1 as D (5 bases). CDR1 is MDHEN and CDR2 is SYDVKM in the germline V gene. The CDR3 contains 14 residues. V gave up 8 bases and J gave up 8 bases, with 21 bases separating them. As DNA, the CDR3 is TGTGCCAGCGGGTCGGGGGGAGGTGGAAAGGGCTACACCTTC. It encodes CASGSGGGGKGYTF.

The chain combines TRBV7-2 with TRBJ2-3; D is uncertain. The length of the CDR3 is 14 residues. From germline, CDR1 is SGHTA and CDR2 FQGNSA. V was shortened by 1 base and J by 7 bases, with 12 bases between the two germline ends. In DNA, the CDR3 is TGTGCCAGCAGCTTAGGATTTCCCGGTAATACGCAGTATTTT. Protein sequence: CASSLGFPGNTQYF.

The genes are TRBV6-5 and TRBJ1-2, with 9 positions matching TRBD1. The CDR3 spans 14 residues. V lost 8 bases to trimming and J lost 4 bases; unmatched junction nucleotides: 8. Germline-derived CDR1 and CDR2 are MNHEY and SVGAGI. The CDR3 here is CASGTGISGYGYTF. The CDR3 DNA reads as TGTGCCAGCGGGACAGGGATTAGCGGCTATGGCTACACCTTC.

As DNA, the CDR3 is TGCGCCAGCAGGGCCGGGACAGGCGATAATACGCAGTATTTT. Its protein product is CASRAGTGDNTQYF. V is TRBV5-1 and J is TRBJ2-3, with 8 bases that match TRBD1. The CDR3 contains 14 residues. J lost 7 bases, V lost 5 bases, and 9 bases had no gene match. Germline CDR1 reads SGHRS; CDR2 reads YFSETQ. The whole variable domain, remainder taken from reference TRBV5-1 and TRBJ2-3, is KAGVTQTPRYLIKTRGQQVTLSCSPISGHRSVSWYQQTPGQGLQFLFEYFSETQRNKGNFPGRFSGRQFSNSRSEMNVSTLELGDSALYLCASRAGTGDNTQYFGPGTRLTVL.

A few counts support this clone. The chain has TRBV7-2 and TRBJ2-7, with 10 nucleotides matching TRBD1. CDR3 length: 14 residues. CDR1 SGHTA and CDR2 FQGNSA come from the germline V gene. V lost 4 bases and J lost 6; bases outside the gene matches: 6. The CDR3 loop is CASSSSRDRGEQYF. In DNA form, the CDR3 reads TGTGCCAGCAGCTCCTCCCGGGACAGGGGCGAGCAGTACTTC.

This chain uses TRBV11-2 with TRBJ2-3; the match to TRBD1 covers 8 bases. The CDR3 is 16 amino acids. V trimming: 2 bases; J trimming: 5 bases; junction bases outside the gene matches: 9. Germline V CDR1 and CDR2: SGHAT, FQNNGV. The CDR3 loop is CASSLLTGGFEDTQYF. The DNA for the CDR3 is TGTGCCAGCAGCTTATTAACAGGGGGTTTCGAAGATACGCAGTATTTT.

The chain is built from TRBV7-2 and TRBJ1-1; no firm D call. Germline loops: CDR1 SGHTA, CDR2 FQGNSA. This CDR3 contains 13 residues. With 0 bases removed from V and 7 bases from J, the gap between germline ends came to 9 bases. CDR3 protein: CASSLALRGEAFF. CDR3 DNA: TGTGCCAGCAGCTTAGCCTTACGGGGTGAAGCTTTCTTT.

This sequence joins TRBV29-1 and TRBJ1-2, with D unclear. CDR1 is SQVTM and CDR2 is ANQGSEA in the germline V gene. V lost 3 bases, J lost 4 bases, and 12 bases lay in between. The CDR3 runs 13 residues. In DNA form, the CDR3 reads TGCAGCGTTGATAGCGGACCGTTCTATGGCTACACCTTC. Residues: CSVDSGPFYGYTF.

The chain couples TRBV7-6 to TRBJ2-1, with 12 bases lining up with TRBD2. This CDR3 region has 16 residues. Germline-derived CDR1 and CDR2 are SGHVS and FNYEAQ. Trimming took 6 bases from V and 7 from J; bases not matched to a gene: 10. The CDR3 reads CASSSTSGSRGNEQFF. CDR3 DNA: TGTGCCAGCAGTTCGACTAGCGGGAGTCGTGGGAATGAGCAGTTCTTC.

This chain uses TRBV5-1 with TRBJ1-1; TRBD1 aligns across 9 bases. J was trimmed by 10 bases and V by 0 bases; bases with no gene match: 13. CDR3 length: 16 amino acids. Germline CDR1 and CDR2: SGHRS and YFSETQ. The CDR3 protein is CASSLGTGGGIAGAFF. CDR3 nucleotides: TGCGCCAGCAGCTTGGGTACAGGGGGCGGAATTGCGGGAGCTTTCTTT.

This clone was picked up a small number of times. The chain carries TRBV2 and TRBJ2-2, with TRBD1 identical over 7 bases. Germline CDR1 SNHLY, CDR2 FYNNEI. The trim removed 5 bases at V and 0 bases at J, leaving 3 bases unmatched. CDR3 length: 15 residues. DNA for the CDR3: TGTGCCAGCAGTCCCGGGACAGCGAACACCGGGGAGCTGTTTTTT. It is translated as CASSPGTANTGELFF.

This chain connects TRBV29-1 to TRBJ1-2, with TRBD1 matching over 12 bases. The CDR3 has 15 amino acids. Germline loops: CDR1 SQVTM, CDR2 ANQGSEA. J gave up 8 bases and V 3 bases, and 10 bases lay outside the gene matches. For the CDR3, the DNA is TGCAGCGTTGATATTATGGGACAGGGGGCCGGCGGCTACACCTTC. Translated: CSVDIMGQGAGGYTF.

The DNA for the CDR3 is TGTGCCTGGAGCCGGGATGGTCGAGGCTACACCTTC. The encoded protein is CAWSRDGRGYTF. The chain employs TRBV30 and TRBJ1-2; D remains ambiguous. This CDR3 contains 12 residues. V lost 3 bases to trimming and J lost 8 bases, with 13 bases between them. CDR1 and CDR2 from the germline V gene are GTSNPN and SVGIG (reference sequence).

The CDR3 DNA is TGTGCCAGCAGGGACAGGGGTGGCCCCAGCTCCTATAATTCACCCCTCCACTTT. Amino acid sequence: CASRDRGGPSSYNSPLHF. The chain carries TRBV25-1 and TRBJ1-6; 9 nucleotides align to TRBD1. Germline loops: CDR1 MGHDK, CDR2 SYGVNS. Trimming took 6 bases from V and 0 from J; bases not matched to a gene: 9. CDR3 length: 18 residues.

The rearrangement joins TRBV5-1 to TRBJ2-5, with D tentatively TRBD1 (5 bases). CDR3 length: 14 amino acids. CDR1 is SGHRS, CDR2 YFSETQ, per germline. V lost 0 bases and J 1 base, leaving 7 bases between the germline ends. DNA for the CDR3: TGCGCCAGCAGCTTGGCCAGGGCCCAAGAGACCCAGTACTTC. It specifies CASSLARAQETQYF.

V gene TRBV5-1 combines with J gene TRBJ1-3, with D maybe TRBD1 (5 bases). This CDR3 comprises 17 residues. The germline V gene encodes CDR1 SGHRS and CDR2 YFSETQ. V was shortened by 1 base and J by 1 base, with 15 bases between the two germline ends. The CDR3 loop reads CASSLFPGTESGNTIYF. CDR3 DNA: TGCGCCAGCAGCTTGTTCCCCGGGACTGAATCTGGAAACACCATATATTTT.

CDR3 sequence (DNA): TGTGCCAGCAGCGCCCGCTCCGGGACAGGGGACCGGGAGCAGTACTTC. This translates into CASSARSGTGDREQYF. This chain uses TRBV7-9 with TRBJ2-7; TRBD1 matches 10 bases. V was clipped by 5 bases and J by 7 bases; unmatched bases: 14. The germline CDR1 and CDR2 sequences are SEHNR and FQNEAQ (reference sequence). The CDR3 sequence is 16 residues long.

The chain employs TRBV6-1 and TRBJ2-7, with 10 bases aligning to TRBD1. V dropped 4 bases and J dropped 1; count of bases not matched to a gene: 7. The CDR3 length is 16 residues. Looked up from germline, CDR1 is MNHNS and CDR2 is SASEGT. The DNA of the CDR3 is TGTGCCAGCAGTGTGCCTCCGGGACAGGGGTCCTACGAGCAGTACTTC. Encoded protein: CASSVPPGQGSYEQYF.

The chain has TRBV10-3 and TRBJ1-1; 7 bases fit TRBD1. Losses at the gene ends were 5 bases for V and 4 bases for J; bases not matched to a gene: 4. This CDR3 comprises 13 residues. Germline loops: CDR1 ENHRY, CDR2 SYGVKD. The CDR3, as DNA: TGTGCCATCAGTCCCGGGACAGTCACTGAAGCTTTCTTT. This translates into CAISPGTVTEAFF.

This clone came up once. The chain uses TRBV29-1 and TRBJ2-7, with a possible D match to TRBD2 (7 bases). CDR3 length: 13 amino acids. Looked up from germline, CDR1 is SQVTM and CDR2 is ANQGSEA. With 7 bases removed from V and 3 bases from J, the gap between germline ends came to 16 bases. CDR3 bases: TGCAGCGGAGGGGGGGCAGAAGTCTACGAGCAGTACTTC. Translating it yields CSGGGAEVYEQYF.

The chain recombines TRBV25-1 with TRBJ2-1, with TRBD2 matching over 16 bases. Germline values: CDR1 MGHDK, CDR2 SYGVNS. Losses at the gene ends were 3 bases for V and 15 bases for J; bases not matched to a gene: 8. The CDR3 has 15 residues. The chain's CDR3 is CASSDPGLAGGPVFF. CDR3 nucleotides: TGTGCCAGCAGTGATCCGGGACTAGCGGGAGGGCCGGTGTTCTTC.

V gene TRBV28 combines with J gene TRBJ1-2; D unresolved. This CDR3 spans 14 amino acids. V dropped 2 bases and J dropped 8 bases, with 15 bases sitting between them. Germline CDR1 reads MDHEN; CDR2 reads SYDVKM. In DNA, the CDR3 is TGTGCCAGCAGTTTACGTAACCCCGTTGGCGGCTACACCTTC. Protein sequence: CASSLRNPVGGYTF.